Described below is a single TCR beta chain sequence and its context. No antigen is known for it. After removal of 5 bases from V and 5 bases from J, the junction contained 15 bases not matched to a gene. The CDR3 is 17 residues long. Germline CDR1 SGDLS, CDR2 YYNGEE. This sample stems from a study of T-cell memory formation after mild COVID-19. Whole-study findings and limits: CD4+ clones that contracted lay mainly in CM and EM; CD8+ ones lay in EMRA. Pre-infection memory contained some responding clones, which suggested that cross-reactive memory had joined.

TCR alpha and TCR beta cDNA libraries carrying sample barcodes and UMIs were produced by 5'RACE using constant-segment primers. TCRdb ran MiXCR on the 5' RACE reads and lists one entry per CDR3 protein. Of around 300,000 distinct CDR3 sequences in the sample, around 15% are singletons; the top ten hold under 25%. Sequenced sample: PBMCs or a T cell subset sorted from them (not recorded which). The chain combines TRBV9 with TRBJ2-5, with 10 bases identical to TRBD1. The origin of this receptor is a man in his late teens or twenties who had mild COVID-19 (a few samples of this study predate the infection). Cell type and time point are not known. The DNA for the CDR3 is TGTGCCAGCAGTCAAACGGGACAGGGGCACAGAGGGGAGACCCAGTACTTC. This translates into CASSQTGQGHRGETQYF.